This note documents a single TCR beta chain sequence. This specimen comes from a study of blood T cell repertoires in COVID-19. In the study overall: The United States, Italy and Spain supplied acute and convalescent COVID-19 samples. T cells, B-cell-depleted T cells, or PBMCs supplied cDNA or gDNA.

Authors' methods: Quantification of nucleated cells was approximated via reference gene primer amplification. Assay used: immunoSEQ multiplex PCR; TCRdb lists only in-frame clones, some missing. Clonal size and the V and J genes are those of that table, whereas D and trimming came from the DNA. The sample contains tens of thousands of clones, 80% to 95% of which appear only once. The specimen sequenced was peripheral blood. The source of this sequence is a man between 45 and 60 years old with active COVID-19.

CDR3 in DNA: TGTGCCAGCAGCTTGACAGGGGGCGGTGGCTACACCTTC. Residues: CASSLTGGGGYTF. The chain has TRBV5-5 and TRBJ1-2, with 9 bases identical to TRBD1. Germline CDR1 is SGHKS and CDR2 is YYEKEE (reference sequence). CDR3 length equals 13 residues. Germline trimming cut 1 base from V and 7 bases from J; bases unmatched to any gene: 2.